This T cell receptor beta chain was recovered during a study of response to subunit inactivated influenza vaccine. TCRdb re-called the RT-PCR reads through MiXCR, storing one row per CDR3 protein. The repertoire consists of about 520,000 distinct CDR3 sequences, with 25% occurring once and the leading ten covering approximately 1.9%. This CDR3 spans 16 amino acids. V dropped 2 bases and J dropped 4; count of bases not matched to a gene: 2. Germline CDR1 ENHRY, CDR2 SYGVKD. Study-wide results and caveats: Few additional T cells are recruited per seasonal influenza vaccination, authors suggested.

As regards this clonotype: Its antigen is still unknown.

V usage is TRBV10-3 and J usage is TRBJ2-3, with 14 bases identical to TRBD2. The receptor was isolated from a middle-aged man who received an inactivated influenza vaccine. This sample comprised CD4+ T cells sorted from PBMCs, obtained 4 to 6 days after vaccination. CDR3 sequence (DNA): TGTGCCATCAGTGAGGAGGGACTAGCGGGAGCAGATACGCAGTATTTT. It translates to CAISEEGLAGADTQYF.